Listed below are T cell receptor beta chains from one sample, sequenced in a study of cytomegalovirus exposure and HLA in healthy donors. Sequencing used immunoSEQ multiplex PCR; TCRdb keeps in-frame clones, though not all of them. The sample has some 180,000 clones, roughly 86% seen once. Material: PBMCs. These receptor sequences come from a man aged 25 to 45 in good health and CMV-seropositive. The CDR3 runs from the conserved cysteine through the conserved F or W. A D gene is named only where the DNA matches it firmly. Size values are once, few and many counts, or a class for expanded clones, and some rows have none.

CDR3 DNA	CDR3 protein	D gene	clone size	V gene	J gene
TGTGCCAGCAGCGCGGCCTTGGGACAGGGCACTGGAAACACCATATATTTT	CASSAALGQGTGNTIYF	TRBD1	-	TRBV9	TRBJ1-3
TGTGCCAGCAGCTTGCACCTCAGCGGTCCTTCGCAGTATTTT	CASSLHLSGPSQYF	-	once	TRBV5-8	TRBJ2-3
TGTGCCAGCTCGCCGAGGCACACAGATACGCAGTATTTT	CASSPRHTDTQYF	-	-	TRBV18	TRBJ2-3
TGTGCCAGCAGCCAGCGGTACAGGGGAAATGAGCAGTTCTTC	CASSQRYRGNEQFF	TRBD1	-	TRBV11-3	TRBJ2-1
TGTGCCAGCAGCAGAACCATTAGCGGGGCTCTCTACGAGCAGTACTTC	CASSRTISGALYEQYF	TRBD2	-	TRBV7-9	TRBJ2-7
TGTGCCAGCAGCTCGGGACAGTTGGGGGAGACCCAGTACTTC	CASSSGQLGETQYF	TRBD1	once	TRBV11-3	TRBJ2-5
TGCAGCACACAGCAGGGCGGCTCCTACGAGCAGTACTTC	CSTQQGGSYEQYF	-	-	TRBV29-1	TRBJ2-7
TGTGCCAGCAGCCCCAGGGGGAATCAGCCCCAGCATTTT	CASSPRGNQPQHF	TRBD1	-	TRBV7-2	TRBJ1-5
TGTGCCAGCAGTTTACTGGGCTACGAGCAGTACTTC	CASSLLGYEQYF	-	-	TRBV28	TRBJ2-7
TGTGCCAGCAGTGAATTGAATCTGAGGGCAGGGGCCCGCCTGAATCAGCCCCAGCATTTT	CASSELNLRAGARLNQPQHF	-	-	TRBV6-1	TRBJ1-5
TGTGCCAGCAGCTTAGAAGGTCCTGCGAACACTGAAGCTTTCTTT	CASSLEGPANTEAFF	-	-	TRBV7-9	TRBJ1-1
TGTGCCAGCGGCGGCGGATGGACGACTGAAGCTTTCTTT	CASGGGWTTEAFF	-	-	TRBV6-1	TRBJ1-1
TGTGCCAGCAGTCTTCTTCCCTCGGCGGGAGCGAACACCGGGGAGCTGTTTTTT	CASSLLPSAGANTGELFF	TRBD2	-	TRBV28	TRBJ2-2
TGTGCCAGCAGTCTACAGGGTCTGGACAAAAACATTCAGTACTTC	CASSLQGLDKNIQYF	-	once	TRBV2	TRBJ2-4
TGTGCCACCAGCAGGGGGACTAGCGGGAGCCTGGGTGAGCAGTTCTTC	CATSRGTSGSLGEQFF	TRBD2	-	TRBV15	TRBJ2-1
TGTGCCACCAGCCCAGGGACCATCACTGAAGCTTTCTTT	CATSPGTITEAFF	-	-	TRBV15	TRBJ1-1
TGTGCCAGCAGCGTAGGGGTTCAACCCACAGATACGCAGTATTTT	CASSVGVQPTDTQYF	-	-	TRBV9	TRBJ2-3
TGTGCCAGCAGTCTCCCCGGGAGCTCCTACGAGCAGTACTTC	CASSLPGSSYEQYF	-	-	TRBV27	TRBJ2-7
TGCGCCAGCAGCTTGTTAGGGGAAAGTAGGCAAGAGACCCAGTACTTC	CASSLLGESRQETQYF	-	-	TRBV5-1	TRBJ2-5
TGCGCCAGCAGCCCTTGGACAGGGGCCTACGAGCAGTACTTC	CASSPWTGAYEQYF	TRBD1	-	TRBV4-3	TRBJ2-7
TGTGCCAGTCGAACTAGCGGGAGGGCCAACTACAATGAGCAGTTCTTC	CASRTSGRANYNEQFF	TRBD2	-	TRBV2	TRBJ2-1
TGTGCCAGCAGCTCAAGAGGAGGGAACACTGAAGCTTTCTTT	CASSSRGGNTEAFF	-	-	TRBV7-2	TRBJ1-1
TGTGCCAGCAGCTTAGGACAGCCTTCCACCTACGAGCAGTACTTC	CASSLGQPSTYEQYF	-	-	TRBV11-3	TRBJ2-7
TGTGCCAGCAGCCCTAGTGGGAGGAACACTGAAGCTTTCTTT	CASSPSGRNTEAFF	-	-	TRBV7-9	TRBJ1-1
TGTGCCAGCAGTCGGGACCTGAACACCGGGGAGCTGTTTTTT	CASSRDLNTGELFF	-	few	TRBV6-5	TRBJ2-2
TGTGCCAGCAGTTACAGTGGGAGGGGGTACGAGCAGTACTTC	CASSYSGRGYEQYF	-	-	TRBV6-6	TRBJ2-7
TGTGCCAGCTCACCCATTCGGGGGGCCACTGAAGCTTTCTTT	CASSPIRGATEAFF	-	-	TRBV18	TRBJ1-1
TGCGCCAGCTTTCGGACAGGACAAGAGACCCAGTACTTC	CASFRTGQETQYF	TRBD1	-	TRBV5-1	TRBJ2-5
TGTGCCAGCAGCTTCCGGGACAGGGGTCATATGATCTTC	CASSFRDRGHMIF	TRBD1	-	TRBV11-3	TRBJ2-7
TGTGCCAGCAGCCTAGGGACTCAACAAGAGACCCAGTACTTC	CASSLGTQQETQYF	-	once	TRBV7-2	TRBJ2-5
TGTGCCAGCAGCGTAGGGATGGGGGATACCTACGAGCAGTACTTC	CASSVGMGDTYEQYF	-	-	TRBV9	TRBJ2-7
TGCGCCAGCAGCCCCGGACTAGCGGGGCACAATGAGCAGTTCTTC	CASSPGLAGHNEQFF	TRBD2	-	TRBV5-1	TRBJ2-1
TGTGCCAGCAGCCGATGGACTAGCGAGCCCGGGGAGCTGTTTTTT	CASSRWTSEPGELFF	TRBD2	-	TRBV6-6	TRBJ2-2
TGTGCCAGCAGCTCCCTTTTCGGCGCGCAGTATTTT	CASSSLFGAQYF	-	-	TRBV5-4	TRBJ2-3
TGCGCCAGCAGCTTGGGGCTAGCGGGAATTGGGGATACGCAGTATTTT	CASSLGLAGIGDTQYF	TRBD2	-	TRBV5-1	TRBJ2-3
TGTGCCAGCAGCCAAGAGGAGCTAACGGGAGGCACAGATACGCAGTATTTT	CASSQEELTGGTDTQYF	-	-	TRBV4-2	TRBJ2-3
TGTGCCAGCAGCTGGGAGCCGGGAGGGCCTGGGAATGAGCAGTTCTTC	CASSWEPGGPGNEQFF	TRBD2	-	TRBV13	TRBJ2-1
TGTGCCAGCAGCCGTCTAGCGCAACAAGGGAACACCGGGGAGCTGTTTTTT	CASSRLAQQGNTGELFF	-	once	TRBV7-9	TRBJ2-2
TGCAGCGTTGCAGGGAGCCAAGAGACCCAGTACTTC	CSVAGSQETQYF	-	-	TRBV29-1	TRBJ2-5
TGTGCCAGCAGATCGGGGGGAGGGGGACGGACCCAGTACTTC	CASRSGGGGRTQYF	-	few	TRBV28	TRBJ2-5
TGTGCCAGCAGCCCAACCCGACGGCTCTCGAGGGAGTACTTC	CASSPTRRLSREYF	-	-	TRBV13	TRBJ2-7
TGTGCCAGCAGTCTCGGGACAGAAGGCTACACCTTC	CASSLGTEGYTF	TRBD1	-	TRBV6-5	TRBJ1-2
TGTGCCAGCAGTTCATACATAGACAGATCCTATTATGGCTACACCTTC	CASSSYIDRSYYGYTF	-	-	TRBV6-5	TRBJ1-2
TGTGCCAGCAGTTTAAGGGGGCGCAGTCAGCCCCAGCATTTT	CASSLRGRSQPQHF	TRBD1	-	TRBV28	TRBJ1-5
TGTGCCAGCAGCTTTAAGGCCCGGCCAGATACGCAGTATTTT	CASSFKARPDTQYF	-	-	TRBV11-1	TRBJ2-3